The clone carrying this T cell receptor (beta chain) was seen a handful of times. This sample was taken from a study of blood T cell repertoires in COVID-19. At the level of the study: Collection of acute and convalescent COVID-19 samples took place in the United States, Italy and Spain. T cells, B-cell-depleted T cells, or PBMCs provided the cDNA or gDNA that served as material.

CDR3 size: 15 residues. The V gene's germline CDR1 is SEHNR and CDR2 FQNEAQ (reference sequence). Trimming at V came to 1 base and at J to 6 bases, leaving 3 bases not matched to a gene. Under the authors' procedure: Estimation of nucleated cell counts relied on the amplification of reference gene primers. The repertoire was sequenced with immunoSEQ multiplex PCR; TCRdb's copy has only in-frame clones and lacks some. The D gene and trimming were derived from the DNA, and the V and J assignments and clone size from that table. The sample consists of approximately 220,000 clones, about 86% of them appearing once.

This TCR derives from a woman aged 60-75 years with acute or convalescent COVID-19. The rearrangement joins TRBV7-9 to TRBJ1-6; 7 positions agree with TRBD1. Sequences were obtained from peripheral blood. CDR3: CASSLEGARNSPLHF. CDR3 bases: TGTGCCAGCAGCTTAGAGGGGGCGCGTAATTCACCCCTCCACTTT.